The 7 T cell receptor beta chains below all came from one sample that was sequenced in a study of cytomegalovirus exposure and HLA in healthy donors. The PCR used 60 Vbeta and 13 Jbeta primers. Libraries were prepared by immunoSEQ multiplex PCR; TCRdb keeps only in-frame clonotypes and omits some of them. The table has fewer than 80,000 clones, less than 85% seen once. The sample taken for sequencing was PBMCs. The receptors derive from a woman between 25 and 40 years old in good health and CMV-seronegative.

The chain's CDR3 is CASAGSSEAFF. The DNA of the CDR3 is TGTGCCTCGGCCGGGTCGAGTGAAGCTTTCTTT. The chain employs TRBV7-9 and TRBJ1-1; D remains ambiguous. Germline CDR1 is SEHNR and CDR2 is FQNEAQ (reference sequence). The length of the CDR3 is 11 residues. Trimming removed 11 bases at V and 7 bases at J, with 14 bases between. Drawing the rest from reference TRBV7-9 and TRBJ1-1, the complete variable domain is DTGVSQNPRHKITKRGQNVTFRCDPISEHNRLYWYRQTLGQGPEFLTYFQNEAQLEKSRLLSDRFSAERPKGSFSTLEIQRTEQGDSAMYLCASAGSSEAFFGQGTRLTVV.

This chain uses TRBV30 with TRBJ2-5, with 8 bases that match TRBD1. CDR3 length: 15 amino acids. J lost 11 bases, V lost 2 bases, and 16 bases had no gene match. Germline loops: CDR1 GTSNPN, CDR2 SVGIG (reference sequence). The CDR3 DNA reads as TGTGCCTGGAGTATTGGCGGGACAGGATCCTATGAGCAGTACTTC. Protein sequence: CAWSIGGTGSYEQYF.

This clone was recorded a few times. This chain uses TRBV11-2 with TRBJ2-7; D is perhaps TRBD1 (5 bases). CDR1 and CDR2 from the germline V gene are SGHAT and FQNNGV. Trimming took 5 bases from V and 1 from J, leaving 12 bases between them. The CDR3 consists of 14 residues. The CDR3 nucleotides are TGTGCCAGCAGCCTTCGGTCAGGGTCCTACGAGCAGTACTTC. Protein sequence: CASSLRSGSYEQYF.

This sequence joins TRBV27 and TRBJ1-4; the match to TRBD1 covers 8 bases. V gave up 5 bases and J gave up 8 bases; unmatched junction bases: 10. Looked up from germline, CDR1 is MNHEY and CDR2 is SMNVEV (reference sequence). The CDR3 covers 15 residues. CDR3: CASSHSQGADEKLFF. As DNA, the CDR3 is TGTGCCAGCAGTCATTCTCAGGGGGCGGACGAAAAACTGTTTTTT.

V and J are TRBV7-2 and TRBJ2-5, with 9 positions matching TRBD2. Germline CDR1 SGHTA, CDR2 FQGNSA. This CDR3 comprises 14 residues. V dropped 1 base and J dropped 3; count of bases not matched to a gene: 0. The CDR3 protein is CASSLGLAEETQYF. For the CDR3, the DNA is TGTGCCAGCAGCTTAGGACTAGCGGAAGAGACCCAGTACTTC. The complete variable domain, with remaining parts taken from reference TRBV7-2 and TRBJ2-5, reads GAGVSQSPSNKVTEKGKDVELRCDPISGHTALYWYRQSLGQGLEFLIYFQGNSAPDKSGLPSDRFSAERTGGSVSTLTIQRTQQEDSAVYLCASSLGLAEETQYFGPGTRLLVL.

The gene calls are TRBV30 and TRBJ2-2; maybe TRBD2 (6 bases). Germline V gene data show CDR1 as GTSNPN and CDR2 as SVGIG (reference sequence). With 3 bases removed from V and 6 bases from J, the gap between germline ends came to 11 bases. The CDR3 totals 13 residues. Here the CDR3 reads CAWSAGLSGELFF. Written as DNA, the CDR3 is TGTGCCTGGAGCGCGGGACTCTCCGGGGAGCTGTTTTTT.

This chain uses TRBV5-1 with TRBJ2-2, with D maybe TRBD1 (6 bases). The CDR3 is 17 residues long. Germline assignment: CDR1 SGHRS and CDR2 YFSETQ. The ends were cut back, 7 bases at V and 2 bases at J, with 21 bases in the middle. The CDR3 bases are TGCGCCAGCGGCGCCCCAGGGGTAGCGCAAAACACCGGGGAGCTGTTTTTT. Translated: CASGAPGVAQNTGELFF.